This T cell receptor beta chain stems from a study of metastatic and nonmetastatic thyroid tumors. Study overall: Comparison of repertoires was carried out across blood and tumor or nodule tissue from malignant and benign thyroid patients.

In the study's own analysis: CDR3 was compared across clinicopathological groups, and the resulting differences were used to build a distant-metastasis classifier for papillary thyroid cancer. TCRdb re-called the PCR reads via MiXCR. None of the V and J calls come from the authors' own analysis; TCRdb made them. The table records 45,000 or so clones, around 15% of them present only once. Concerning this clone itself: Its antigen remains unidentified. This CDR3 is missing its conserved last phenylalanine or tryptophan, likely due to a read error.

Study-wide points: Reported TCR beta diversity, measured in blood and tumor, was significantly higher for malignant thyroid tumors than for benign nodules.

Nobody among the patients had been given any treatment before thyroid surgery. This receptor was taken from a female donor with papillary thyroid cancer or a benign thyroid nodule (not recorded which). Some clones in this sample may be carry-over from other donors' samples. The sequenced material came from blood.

CDR3 sequence: CSSTGGHYGYTY. The CDR3 nucleotides read TGTTCCAGTACTGGGGGTCACTATGGCTACACCTAC. The chain joins TRBV19 to TRBJ1-2, with TRBD1 as a possible D gene (5 bases). Germline CDR1 LNHDA, CDR2 SQIVND (reference sequence). The CDR3 is made up of 12 amino acids.